These T cell receptor beta chains were read from a single sample in a study of cytomegalovirus exposure and HLA in healthy donors. Only in-frame clones appear in the TCRdb table, and some are missing; sequencing was by immunoSEQ multiplex PCR. The table shows just over 150,000 clones, with about 88% occurring only once. Sequenced material: PBMCs. These receptors originate from a man aged 18 to 29 in good health and CMV-seropositive. CDR3s include the opening cysteine and the closing phenylalanine or tryptophan. Fields, in order: clone size, V gene, J gene, D gene, CDR3 protein, CDR3 DNA. D genes are given only for firm matches. Some rows have no size entry. The others give once, few or many, or a class for an expanded clone.

>-|TRBV4-2|TRBJ2-3|TRBD2
CASSQDRIKRGGLSDTQYF
TGTGCCAGCAGCCAAGATAGGATAAAGCGGGGGGGCCTTTCAGATACGCAGTATTTT
>-|TRBV6-5|TRBJ1-1|-
CASSAGVAEAFF
TGTGCCAGCAGCGCAGGGGTTGCTGAAGCTTTCTTT
>-|TRBV7-9|TRBJ2-7|-
CASSLVSRPYEQYF
TGTGCCAGCAGCTTAGTTAGCAGACCCTACGAGCAGTACTTC
>-|TRBV7-8|TRBJ2-1|TRBD2
CASSPQLVAGGISFNEQFF
TGTGCCAGCAGCCCCCAATTAGTAGCGGGGGGCATCTCGTTCAATGAGCAGTTCTTC
>-|TRBV30|TRBJ1-5|-
CAWNPGWATPGGQFGAQHF
TGTGCCTGGAACCCGGGGTGGGCCACACCCGGCGGTCAGTTCGGGGCCCAGCATTTT
>-|TRBV7-3|TRBJ1-1|-
CASSLKPELNTEAFF
TGTGCCAGCAGCTTAAAACCCGAGTTGAACACTGAAGCTTTCTTT
>-|TRBV14|TRBJ1-3|-
CASSQYLPGPSGNTIYF
TGTGCCAGCAGCCAATACCTCCCGGGTCCCTCTGGAAACACCATATATTTT
>-|TRBV14|TRBJ1-2|-
CASSQDWGGVGGGYTF
TGTGCCAGCAGCCAAGACTGGGGGGGCGTCGGCGGTGGCTACACCTTC
>-|TRBV7-9|TRBJ1-1|-
CASSSRTGVNTEAFF
TGTGCCAGCAGCTCACGTACGGGGGTGAACACTGAAGCTTTCTTT
>-|TRBV6-1|TRBJ1-3|TRBD1
CASSPTGYGGNTIYF
TGTGCCAGCAGTCCGACAGGGTATGGTGGAAACACCATATATTTT
>few|TRBV6-5|TRBJ2-1|TRBD2
CASSYGAGGNEQFF
TGTGCCAGCAGTTACGGAGCGGGGGGTAATGAGCAGTTCTTC
>-|TRBV20-1|TRBJ1-1|-
CSASRTDEAFF
TGCAGTGCTAGCCGGACAGACGAAGCTTTCTTT
>-|TRBV10-3|TRBJ1-1|-
CAISDGGRGNEAFF
TGTGCCATCAGTGATGGGGGCAGGGGAAATGAAGCTTTCTTT